This T cell receptor beta chain was sequenced in a study of shared clonotypes between healthy human individuals. Overall study results and limits: Several donors showed sharing of around 5% of naive CD4 clonotypes.

Only Caucasian adults living in Nashville, Tennessee served as donors. Between the trimmed V and J ends, which lost 3 bases and 1 base, there was a span of 9 bases. There are 15 residues in the CDR3. From germline, CDR1 is MNHEY and CDR2 SMNVEV (reference sequence). Notes on this clone: What it recognizes is unknown.

The repertoire was sequenced with immunoSEQ multiplex PCR; TCRdb's copy has only in-frame clones and lacks some. The sample yields about 120,000 clones, roughly 70% seen once. The origin of this receptor is a woman aged 25 to 39 in good health. The chain recombines TRBV27 with TRBJ2-2; D is possibly TRBD1 (5 bases). The sequenced sample was memory CD8+ T cells sorted from blood. The sample's subset: CD45RO+ cells pooled with CCR7-negative TemRA cells. Here the CDR3 DNA reads TGTGCCAGCAGTTTGGGCAGGGTGAACACCGGGGAGCTGTTTTTT. Residues: CASSLGRVNTGELFF.